In its sample, the clone carrying this T cell receptor beta chain was seen once. The data are from a study of T cell changes during pregnancy in multiple sclerosis. V was trimmed by 4 bases and J by 4 bases, leaving 31 bases between them. CDR1 is SQVTM and CDR2 is ANQGSEA in the germline V gene. This CDR3 has 19 residues. Sequencing was performed with immunoSEQ multiplex PCR; in TCRdb, only in-frame clones are kept and a portion is missing. The sample lists under 150,000 clones; about 95% were seen once. The source was peripheral blood, collected after pregnancy. This sequence originates from a female donor with multiple sclerosis, enrolled in a pregnancy study. The rearrangement joins TRBV29-1 to TRBJ2-5; D possibly corresponds to TRBD1 (8 bases). CDR3 coding DNA: TGCAGCGTTGTTCAGGGGGCGGGAGAGGGAGTGCAACTAATAGAGACCCAGTACTTC. Translating gives CSVVQGAGEGVQLIETQYF.